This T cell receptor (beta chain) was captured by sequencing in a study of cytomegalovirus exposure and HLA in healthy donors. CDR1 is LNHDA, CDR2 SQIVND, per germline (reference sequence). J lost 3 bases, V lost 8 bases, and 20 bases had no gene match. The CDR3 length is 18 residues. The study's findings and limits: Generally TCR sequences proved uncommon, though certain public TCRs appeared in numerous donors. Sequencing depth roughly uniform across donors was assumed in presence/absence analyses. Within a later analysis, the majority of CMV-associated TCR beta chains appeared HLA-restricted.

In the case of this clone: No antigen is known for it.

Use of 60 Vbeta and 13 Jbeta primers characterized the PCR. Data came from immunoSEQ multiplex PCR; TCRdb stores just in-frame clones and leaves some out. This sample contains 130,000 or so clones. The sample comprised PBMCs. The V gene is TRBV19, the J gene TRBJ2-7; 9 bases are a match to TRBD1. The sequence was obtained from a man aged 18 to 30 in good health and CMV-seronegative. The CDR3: CASSSLGQGRSLGYEQYF. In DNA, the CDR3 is TGTGCCAGTTCTTCCCTGGGACAGGGCCGTTCCCTGGGCTACGAGCAGTACTTC.